These 10 T cell receptor beta chains were all obtained from the same sample, sequenced in a study of blood T cell repertoires in COVID-19. Only in-frame clones appear in the TCRdb table, and some are missing; sequencing was by immunoSEQ multiplex PCR. The sample has fewer than 350,000 clones; 86% are singletons. The specimen was peripheral blood. These TCRs come from a man between 35 and 55 years old with active or convalescent COVID-19.

The rearrangement links TRBV11-3 to TRBJ2-2; TRBD2 agrees at 8 bases. This CDR3 contains 15 residues. Germline V gene sequence: CDR1 SGHNT, CDR2 YENEEA. The trim removed 3 bases at V and 4 bases at J, leaving 4 bases unmatched. This CDR3 is CASSLGGGTTGELFF. DNA for the CDR3: TGTGCCAGCAGCTTGGGCGGGGGGACCACCGGGGAGCTGTTTTTT.

The genes are TRBV20-1 and TRBJ2-1; D is uncertain. The CDR3 contains 11 residues. Trimming cost V 3 bases and J 7 bases, with 7 bases left between them. The germline V gene encodes CDR1 DFQATT and CDR2 SNEGSKA (reference sequence). This chain's CDR3 is CSARPRNEQFF. The CDR3 DNA reads TGCAGTGCTAGGCCGCGAAATGAGCAGTTCTTC.

The chain employs TRBV5-1 and TRBJ2-3; 8 bases are a match to TRBD1. Per the germline V gene, CDR1 is SGHRS and CDR2 is YFSETQ. The V and J ends lost 3 bases and 6 bases, in that order; junction bases with no gene match: 12. This CDR3 contains 16 residues. CDR3 in amino acids: CASSSGQGPRLDTQYF. In DNA form, the CDR3 reads TGCGCCAGCAGCTCCGGACAGGGCCCCCGACTGGATACGCAGTATTTT. The entire variable domain, with the rest obtained from reference TRBV5-1 and TRBJ2-3, is as follows: KAGVTQTPRYLIKTRGQQVTLSCSPISGHRSVSWYQQTPGQGLQFLFEYFSETQRNKGNFPGRFSGRQFSNSRSEMNVSTLELGDSALYLCASSSGQGPRLDTQYFGPGTRLTVL.

The chain combines TRBV2 with TRBJ2-5, with TRBD2 identical over 7 bases. Germline V gives CDR1 SNHLY, CDR2 FYNNEI. CDR3 length equals 14 residues. Losses at the gene ends were 7 bases for V and 2 bases for J; bases not matched to a gene: 7. The CDR3 bases are TGTGCCAGCACCTACCGGGGGGTTCAAGAGACCCAGTACTTC. Residues: CASTYRGVQETQYF.

The chain couples TRBV19 to TRBJ1-1, with D possibly matching TRBD1 (6 bases). Between the trimmed V and J ends, which lost 7 bases and 4 bases, there was a span of 19 bases. The CDR3 spans 15 residues. The germline gives CDR1 LNHDA, CDR2 SQIVND (reference sequence). CDR3 DNA: TGTGCCAGTACTGCTGCGGACAGAGACGCCACTGAAGCTTTCTTT. This encodes CASTAADRDATEAFF. The variable domain in full, completed from reference TRBV19 and TRBJ1-1, reads DGGITQSPKYLFRKEGQNVTLSCEQNLNHDAMYWYRQDPGQGLRLIYYSQIVNDFQKGDIAEGYSVSREKKESFPLTVTSAQKNPTAFYLCASTAADRDATEAFFGQGTRLTVV.

The gene calls are TRBV12-5 and TRBJ2-5, with D perhaps matching TRBD1 (5 bases). The V gene's germline CDR1 is LGHNT and CDR2 FRNRAP. With 1 base removed from V and 1 base from J, the gap between germline ends came to 7 bases. CDR3 length equals 14 residues. CDR3 sequence reads: CASGLDRPQETQYF. The CDR3 coding sequence is TGTGCTAGTGGTTTGGACAGGCCCCAAGAGACCCAGTACTTC.

DNA for the CDR3: TGCGCCAGCAGCTTTGGACAGAGTAGCTCCTACGAGCAGTACTTC. It translates to CASSFGQSSSYEQYF. The chain uses TRBV5-1 and TRBJ2-7; TRBD1 might be the D (6 bases). The CDR3 spans 15 residues. Trimming took off 2 bases at V and 0 bases at J, with 12 bases between the two ends. CDR1 is SGHRS and CDR2 is YFSETQ in the germline V gene. The entire variable domain, with the rest obtained from reference TRBV5-1 and TRBJ2-7, is as follows: KAGVTQTPRYLIKTRGQQVTLSCSPISGHRSVSWYQQTPGQGLQFLFEYFSETQRNKGNFPGRFSGRQFSNSRSEMNVSTLELGDSALYLCASSFGQSSSYEQYFGPGTRLTVT.

The rearrangement uses TRBV5-1 and TRBJ1-6; possibly TRBD1 for D (5 bases). This CDR3 has 17 residues. The germline V gene has CDR1 SGHRS and CDR2 YFSETQ. V was cut by 4 bases and J by 8 bases, with 22 bases left in between. CDR3 DNA: TGCGCCAGCAGCCAGGACCCAGTAGGGACTTCCGATTCACCCCTCCACTTT. Its protein product is CASSQDPVGTSDSPLHF.

On this clone itself: An end of the junction does not agree with germline; a read error may underlie this. The CDR3 nucleotides are TGTACCAGCAGTGACGGCAGAAACTATGGCTACACCTTC. Residues: CTSSDGRNYGYTF. This chain links TRBV6-4 with TRBJ1-2; unclear D gene. This CDR3 region has 13 residues. Germline V gene lookup returns CDR1 MRHNA and CDR2 SNTAGT.

The rearrangement joins TRBV30 to TRBJ1-4, with D possibly TRBD1 on 5 matching bases. Looked up from germline, CDR1 is GTSNPN and CDR2 is SVGIG (reference sequence). This CDR3 is built from 13 residues. V lost 8 bases, J lost 8 bases, and 18 bases lay in between. The DNA for the CDR3 is TGTGCCGGAGCGTTTGGGCGGGACGAAAAACTGTTTTTT. This codes for CAGAFGRDEKLFF.